This entry describes one T cell receptor (beta chain). In the original analysis: How many nucleated cells were present was estimated from reference gene primer amplification. Here immunoSEQ multiplex PCR was the method, and the copy in TCRdb shows in-frame clones only, minus some. V, J and clone size are taken as reported in that table, and D and trimming were inferred from the DNA itself. This sample has tens of thousands of clones, with 70% to 90% found just once. This entry comes from a study of blood T cell repertoires in COVID-19. Study summary: There were acute and convalescent COVID-19 samples, and they came from the United States, Italy and Spain. T cells, B-cell-depleted T cells, or PBMCs supplied cDNA or gDNA.

The sequence derives from a man between 45 and 60 years old with active COVID-19. The sample comprised peripheral blood.

CDR3 in DNA: TGTGCCAGCAGCATGCCCGGGGGTGGTGAGCAGTACTTC. Translated, it gives CASSMPGGGEQYF. The chain has TRBV7-8 and TRBJ2-7, with a weak D call TRBD2 (6 bases). The germline V gene encodes CDR1 SGHVS and CDR2 FQNEAQ. CDR3 length equals 13 residues. V dropped 5 bases and J dropped 7 bases, with 15 bases sitting between them.